This section outlines one T cell receptor beta chain sequence together with its context. Its binding antigen is unknown. Per-base qualities were not stored, and no clone one base away is much larger. This record comes from a study of T cell repertoires in cytomegalovirus infection (dated by TCRdb to about 2019). With regard to the full study: The peptide stimulations were aimed at well-studied HLA-B-restricted epitopes as well as recently identified HLA-C-restricted CMV epitopes, whose presentation resists viral immunomodulation. The HLA type of each donor mattered for the analysis, because public TCR beta signatures pointed to carriage of CMV infection along with the matching HLA type. The research as a whole found: In both this cohort and an independent roughly 360-donor cohort, the cumulative frequency of public TCR beta family members distinguished carriers of CMV infection plus the relevant HLA type. The ex vivo response was dominated by HLA-C-restricted CMV-specific TCR beta clonotypes, which also provided the single most frequent clonotype in two of eight donors.

The instrument given in TCRdb is Illumina HiSeq 1500. TCRdb passed the public sequencing reads through fastp at Q25 and MiXCR, retaining productive beta sequences. CDR3 protein duplicates are merged, each entry listing the most common genes and DNA. Within this sample are 650,000 to 900,000 distinct CDR3 sequences, with approximately 32% of them counted one time only. The ten largest make up around 14% of the sample. The treatment or condition label, as the study defines it: in vitro stimulation with specific CMV peptide epitopes to enrich CMV-specific T cells. Sequences were derived from cultured CD8+ T cells from PBMCs, sampled from culture after CMV antigen stimulation. The sequence came from a human donor in good health (CMV status not recorded). Some clones in this sample may be carry-over from other donors' samples.

The CDR3 here reads CASSPGLAGGWSTGELFF. The nucleotides read TGTGCCAGCAGCCCCGGACTAGCGGGGGGCTGGAGCACCGGGGAGCTGTTTTTT. The sequence links TRBV3-1 to TRBJ2-2; TRBD2 matches 14 bases in the middle. V and J are trimmed by 4 bases and 4 bases, and the gene matches miss 8 bases of the junction. The CDR1 and CDR2 encoded by the germline V gene (reference sequence) are LGHDT and YNNKEL. From its cysteine to its phenylalanine, the CDR3 spans 18 amino acids. Only CDR3 DNA remains: 54 bases, in frame from the first base. Reference TRBV3-1 and TRBJ2-2 genes cover what lies past the CDR3, so the full variable domain is DTAVSQTPKYLVTQMGNDKSIKCEQNLGHDTMYWYKQDSKKFLKIMFSYNNKELIINETVPNRFSPKSPDKAHLNLHINSLELGDSAVYFCASSPGLAGGWSTGELFFGEGSRLTVL.